Shown below are 32 T cell receptor beta chains from a single sample sequenced in a study of regulatory T cells in long-lasting Graves disease. CDR3 regions were amplified by Arm-PCR using iRepertoire HTBI primers to build TCR beta libraries. From the multiplex PCR reads, TCRdb called clonotypes with MiXCR, one entry per CDR3 protein. The sample lists under 450,000 distinct CDR3 sequences, roughly 25% occurring once. Regarding time point: persistent/refractory GD, antithyroid drugs over 5 years with positive TRAb. PBMC-derived RNA was used for the TCR library. The starting material was peripheral blood mononuclear cells (PBMCs), obtained when the disease was refractory, from a patient treated with antithyroid drugs. The receptors come from a middle-aged woman with Graves disease.

The chain links TRBV6-2 or TRBV6-3 to TRBJ2-3, with D possibly matching TRBD1 (6 bases). V lost 4 bases, J lost 2 bases, and 13 bases lay in between. This CDR3 comprises 15 residues. CDR1 is MNHEY and CDR2 is SVGEGT in the germline V gene. The CDR3 reads CASSSPGVFTDTQYF. The CDR3 DNA follows: TGTGCCAGCAGTTCCCCAGGGGTCTTCACAGATACGCAGTATTTT.

As concerns this clonotype: With a much larger clone just one base away, this may be a read error. The CDR3 sequence is CASSYTLRGSRTHNSPLHF. The CDR3, as DNA: TGTGCCAGCAGTTACACTCTACGGGGCTCCCGAACTCATAATTCACCCCTCCACTTT. V and J are TRBV6-5 and TRBJ1-6, with a possible D match to TRBD1 (5 bases). The CDR3 spans 19 residues. Germline V gene lookup returns CDR1 MNHEY and CDR2 SVGAGI. Trimming shortened V by 2 bases and J by 5 bases, and 22 bases separated the two germline ends.

This clonotype was seen many times. J is TRBJ2-7 and V is TRBV5-1; no reliable D call. The CDR3 consists of 14 residues. V was shortened by 0 bases and J by 0 bases, with 7 bases between the two germline ends. From germline, CDR1 is SGHRS and CDR2 YFSETQ. This CDR3 reads CASSLDFNSYEQYF. The DNA of the CDR3 is TGCGCCAGCAGCTTGGACTTCAACTCCTACGAGCAGTACTTC.

This clonotype was counted a few times. The J gene is TRBJ2-7, the V gene TRBV30, with TRBD1 identical over 8 bases. The CDR3 runs 12 residues. J was trimmed by 2 bases and V by 4 bases; bases with no gene match: 1. Germline V lookup: CDR1 GTSNPN, CDR2 SVGIG (reference sequence). CDR3 residues: CAWTGGAYEQYF. The CDR3, as DNA: TGTGCCTGGACAGGGGGCGCCTACGAGCAGTACTTC.

This clonotype was observed many times. J is TRBJ2-5 and V is TRBV6-1; D call uncertain. This CDR3 comprises 12 residues. From germline, CDR1 is MNHNS and CDR2 SASEGT. V was clipped by 8 bases and J by 1 base, with 8 bases between them. The CDR3 DNA reads TGTGCCAGCCGGTTGACCCAAGAGACCCAGTACTTC. Protein sequence: CASRLTQETQYF.

To note about this clonotype: A much larger clone sits a single nucleotide away, making a read error possible. The chain couples TRBV6-5 to TRBJ2-7, with 12 bases fitting TRBD2. CDR3 size: 16 residues. Looked up from germline, CDR1 is MNHEY and CDR2 is SVGAGI. CDR3 in amino acids: CAGSYGTSGYINEQYF. As DNA, the CDR3 is TGTGCCGGCAGTTACGGGACTAGCGGGTATATCAACGAGCAGTACTTC.

This clonotype has ten or more counts. CDR3 amino acids: CASSDWTNTEAFF. As DNA, the CDR3 is TGTGCCAGCAGTGACTGGACAAACACTGAAGCTTTCTTT. The V gene is TRBV6-1, the J gene TRBJ1-1; D perhaps matches TRBD1 (5 bases). V lost 3 bases, J lost 2 bases, and 7 bases lay in between. The CDR3 length is 13 residues. The V gene's germline CDR1 is MNHNS and CDR2 SASEGT.

This clonotype came up many times. The chain combines TRBV7-3 with TRBJ1-4, with unresolved D. This CDR3 is 13 amino acids long. Between the trimmed V and J ends, which lost 5 bases and 7 bases, there was a span of 11 bases. Looked up from germline, CDR1 is SGHTA and CDR2 is FQGTGA. CDR3 sequence: CASSREFGEKLFF. The CDR3 region has the DNA TGTGCCAGCAGCAGGGAGTTCGGTGAAAAACTGTTTTTT.

V and J are TRBV28 and TRBJ1-1, with D uncertain. The V and J ends lost 3 bases and 5 bases respectively, with 7 bases between them. The germline V gene encodes CDR1 MDHEN and CDR2 SYDVKM. The CDR3 is made up of 12 amino acids. CDR3 amino acids: CASSFERTEAFF. In nucleotides, the CDR3 is TGTGCCAGCAGTTTCGAAAGAACTGAAGCTTTCTTT.

This clonotype was seen many times. J is TRBJ1-1 and V is TRBV5-1; D uncertain. Germline V gene lookup returns CDR1 SGHRS and CDR2 YFSETQ. V was pared by 5 bases and J by 3 bases, with 11 bases between. CDR3 size: 13 residues. CDR3 coding DNA: TGCGCCAGCAGACCGGGATCCCACACTGAAGCTTTCTTT. It is translated as CASRPGSHTEAFF. The variable domain in full, completed from reference TRBV5-1 and TRBJ1-1, reads KAGVTQTPRYLIKTRGQQVTLSCSPISGHRSVSWYQQTPGQGLQFLFEYFSETQRNKGNFPGRFSGRQFSNSRSEMNVSTLELGDSALYLCASRPGSHTEAFFGQGTRLTVV.

This clonotype has just a few counts. CDR3 in DNA: TGTGCCAGCAGCCGGGGACCAAATGAAAAACTGTTTTTT. Its protein is CASSRGPNEKLFF. The rearrangement joins TRBV11-2 to TRBJ1-4, with D possibly matching TRBD1 (5 bases). The CDR3 spans 13 residues. Germline CDR1 is SGHAT and CDR2 is FQNNGV. The V gene lost 5 bases and the J gene lost 5 bases, with 9 bases spanning the gap.

This clonotype has just a few counts. The rearrangement joins TRBV7-3 to TRBJ2-7, with D perhaps being TRBD1 or TRBD2 (6 bases each). Per the germline V gene, CDR1 is SGHTA and CDR2 is FQGTGA. The CDR3 has 13 amino acids. Trimming took off 4 bases at V and 5 bases at J, with 12 bases between the two ends. CDR3 region: CASSYGGGDEQYF. CDR3 coding DNA: TGTGCCAGCAGCTATGGGGGCGGGGACGAGCAGTACTTC.

The V call is TRBV10-3, the J call TRBJ2-7; D is ambiguous. V gave up 10 bases and J gave up 3 bases, with 16 bases separating them. CDR3 length: 13 residues. Per the germline V gene, CDR1 is ENHRY and CDR2 is SYGVKD. CDR3 residues: CATAVWVSYEQYF. The CDR3 region has the DNA TGTGCCACCGCAGTTTGGGTCAGCTACGAGCAGTACTTC.

This clonotype came up many times. The chain employs TRBV28 and TRBJ2-7; 7 positions match TRBD2. The CDR3 totals 15 residues. Germline V gene data show CDR1 as MDHEN and CDR2 as SYDVKM. The V gene end was trimmed by 4 bases and the J gene end by 3 bases; junction bases not matched to a gene: 9. The CDR3 region has the DNA TGTGCCAGCAGTTCCCTGGCGGGAGCTAGCTACGAGCAGTACTTC. Translated: CASSSLAGASYEQYF.

This clonotype occurred many times. The junction shows a germline mismatch at one end, possibly a read error. V is TRBV12-3 or TRBV12-4 and J is TRBJ2-2; D gene ambiguous. There are 13 residues in the CDR3. Written as DNA, the CDR3 is TGTGCCAGCAGCTTAGGCGTGGCCGGGGAGCTGTTTTTT. This encodes CASSLGVAGELFF.

In the case of this clonotype: A much larger clone sits a single nucleotide away, making a read error possible. This chain connects TRBV10-3 to TRBJ1-5; D may be TRBD1 (5 bases). Between the trimmed V and J ends, which lost 4 bases and 1 base, there was a span of 8 bases. This CDR3 spans 14 amino acids. Germline CDR1 reads ENHRY; CDR2 reads SYGVKD. DNA of the CDR3: TGTGCCATCAGTGCTCAGGGAAGCAATCAGCCCCAGCATTTT. Its protein product is CAISAQGSNQPQHF.

This clonotype turned up a few times. The chain couples TRBV5-5 to TRBJ2-4; no clear D. V lost 4 bases, J lost 7 bases, and 18 bases lay in between. The CDR3 length is 15 residues. Germline CDR1 and CDR2: SGHKS and YYEKEE (reference sequence). CDR3 sequence (DNA): TGTGCCAGCAGCCCAGAGGACCCAACTGGGAACATTCAGTACTTC. It specifies CASSPEDPTGNIQYF.

The chain links TRBV12-3 or TRBV12-4 to TRBJ2-1, with 8 positions matching TRBD1. After removal of 6 bases from V and 8 bases from J, the junction contained 12 bases not matched to a gene. There are 15 residues in the CDR3. DNA of the CDR3: TGTGCCAGCAGGCCCGGGACAGGTGTCGGCGATGAGCAGTTCTTC. This codes for CASRPGTGVGDEQFF.

The chain combines TRBV7-8 with TRBJ1-1; a possible D gene is TRBD1 (5 bases). Germline V CDR1 and CDR2: SGHVS, FQNEAQ. Trimming pared 6 bases from V and 4 bases from J, leaving 12 bases between. The CDR3 is made up of 13 amino acids. In nucleotides, the CDR3 is TGTGCCAGCAGACCCCCGGGGGGCACTGAAGCTTTCTTT. Protein product: CASRPPGGTEAFF.

This clonotype was observed many times. The chain is built from TRBV13 and TRBJ1-1; tentatively, D is TRBD1 (5 bases). The CDR3 has 16 amino acids. V shed 0 bases and J shed 3 bases, with 14 bases lying between them. The germline V gene has CDR1 PRHDT and CDR2 FYEKMQ (reference sequence). The chain's CDR3 is CASSLGRGEEDTEAFF. The CDR3 DNA follows: TGTGCCAGCAGCTTAGGCAGAGGGGAGGAGGACACTGAAGCTTTCTTT.

This clonotype occurred a few times. The chain combines TRBV30 with TRBJ2-7; maybe TRBD1 (6 bases). V lost 3 bases, J lost 6 bases, and 12 bases lay in between. Looked up from germline, CDR1 is GTSNPN and CDR2 is SVGIG (reference sequence). The CDR3 sequence is 12 residues long. In nucleotides, the CDR3 is TGTGCCTGGAGAGGGGGATCTGCCGAGCAGTACTTC. It yields the protein CAWRGGSAEQYF.

This clonotype was observed at least ten times. The chain combines TRBV11-2 with TRBJ2-7, with 10 positions matching TRBD2. This CDR3 has 14 amino acids. V lost 4 bases, J lost 4 bases, and 4 bases stayed unmatched. Germline V gene sequence: CDR1 SGHAT, CDR2 FQNNGV. Written as DNA, the CDR3 is TGTGCCAGCAGCTCACTAGCGGGACGATACGAGCAGTACTTC. Translating it yields CASSSLAGRYEQYF.

This clonotype came up many times. The chain recombines TRBV5-1 with TRBJ1-2; D ambiguous. V lost 1 base to trimming and J lost 8 bases, with 15 bases between them. The V gene's germline CDR1 is SGHRS and CDR2 YFSETQ. CDR3 length: 14 amino acids. CDR3 DNA: TGCGCCAGCAGCTTGTACCGGGGAGTCGACGGCTACACCTTC. Translation: CASSLYRGVDGYTF.

Ten or more counts support this clonotype. Written as DNA, the CDR3 is TGTGCCAGCAGACGTACTAGCGGCTCCTACGAGCAGTACTTC. This codes for CASRRTSGSYEQYF. V gene TRBV12-3 or TRBV12-4 combines with J gene TRBJ2-7, with 8 bases lining up with TRBD2. CDR3 length: 14 amino acids. The V segment lost 6 bases and the J segment 0 bases; nucleotides outside the gene matches: 4.

The chain links TRBV3-1 to TRBJ1-5; tentative D call: TRBD1 (6 bases). Germline V gene data show CDR1 as LGHDT and CDR2 as YNNKEL (reference sequence). Trimming removed 0 bases at V and 5 bases at J, with 17 bases between. The CDR3 sequence is 17 residues long. CDR3 loop: CASSQEPAGTQDQPQHF. CDR3 bases: TGTGCCAGCAGCCAAGAGCCAGCAGGGACACAGGATCAGCCCCAGCATTTT.

The genes are TRBV20-1 and TRBJ1-2; the D gene is possibly TRBD1 (5 bases). Per germline, CDR1 DFQATT and CDR2 SNEGSKA (reference sequence). V was pared by 3 bases and J by 3 bases, with 11 bases between. This CDR3 is 13 amino acids long. CDR3 loop: CSARWGGDYGYTF. The CDR3 coding sequence is TGCAGTGCTAGGTGGGGGGGTGACTATGGCTACACCTTC.

The sample holds a few counts of this clonotype. The gene calls are TRBV29-1 and TRBJ1-1, with D possibly TRBD1 on 5 matching bases. Between the trimmed V and J ends, which lost 5 bases and 3 bases, there was a span of 13 bases. Germline V CDR1 and CDR2: SQVTM, ANQGSEA. The CDR3 is 13 amino acids. CDR3 in DNA: TGCAGCGTTCTAGGGACCTCACACACTGAAGCTTTCTTT. Protein: CSVLGTSHTEAFF.

This clonotype was seen ten or more times. This chain uses TRBV15 with TRBJ1-1; D remains unclear. V shed 0 bases and J shed 11 bases, with 13 bases lying between them. Germline V gene sequence: CDR1 LNHNV, CDR2 YYDKDF (reference sequence). The CDR3 extends over 13 amino acids. The CDR3 DNA reads TGTGCCACCAGCAGAGATAGGAACTTTAGGGCTTTCTTT. It translates to CATSRDRNFRAFF.

This clonotype was counted between two and nine times. The chain joins TRBV6-5 to TRBJ2-7; 7 positions match TRBD2. The CDR3 is 15 residues long. The germline CDR1 and CDR2 sequences are MNHEY and SVGAGI. The V segment lost 1 base and the J segment 4 bases; nucleotides outside the gene matches: 7. The CDR3 is CASSYYGGSGYEQYF. CDR3 nucleotide sequence: TGTGCCAGCAGTTACTATGGGGGTAGCGGGTACGAGCAGTACTTC.

This chain connects TRBV20-1 to TRBJ2-7; TRBD2 agrees at 7 bases. Per the germline V gene, CDR1 is DFQATT and CDR2 is SNEGSKA (reference sequence). This CDR3 has 12 amino acids. The CDR3: CRPERTSYEQYF. CDR3 nucleotides: TGCAGGCCCGAGCGGACTAGCTACGAGCAGTACTTC.

This rearrangement joins TRBV5-1 to TRBJ2-2, with 11 bases that match TRBD1. The V and J ends lost 4 bases and 4 bases, in that order; junction bases with no gene match: 9. Germline assignment: CDR1 SGHRS and CDR2 YFSETQ. CDR3 length: 17 amino acids. In DNA form, the CDR3 reads TGCGCCAGCAGCCGCGGCAAGGGACAGGGGGTCACCGGGGAGCTGTTTTTT. It yields the protein CASSRGKGQGVTGELFF. Complete variable domain (other parts from reference TRBV5-1 and TRBJ2-2): KAGVTQTPRYLIKTRGQQVTLSCSPISGHRSVSWYQQTPGQGLQFLFEYFSETQRNKGNFPGRFSGRQFSNSRSEMNVSTLELGDSALYLCASSRGKGQGVTGELFFGEGSRLTVL.

In its sample, this clonotype was seen many times. The chain links TRBV20-1 to TRBJ1-4; 7 nucleotides agree with TRBD1. The CDR3 length is 14 residues. Germline CDR1 is DFQATT and CDR2 is SNEGSKA (reference sequence). V lost 7 bases, J lost 11 bases, and 16 bases stayed unmatched. The DNA for the CDR3 is TGCAGTGGGAAAGTGGGACAGAAGGTCGGGAAACTGTTTTTT. Amino acid sequence: CSGKVGQKVGKLFF.